The 2 T cell receptor beta chains in this list originate from one sample, sequenced in a study of cytomegalovirus exposure and HLA in healthy donors. A multiplex PCR was run with 60 Vbeta primers and 13 Jbeta primers. Sequenced by immunoSEQ multiplex PCR; TCRdb stores in-frame clones only, minus some. The sample gives about 130,000 clones, around four fifths of which show up once; roughly 10% is in the top ten. Sequenced input: PBMCs. Receptors were obtained from a male donor in good health and CMV-seropositive.

The V call is TRBV28, the J call TRBJ2-7; 8 bases match TRBD2. Germline CDR1 and CDR2: MDHEN and SYDVKM. Trimming removed 6 bases from V and 6 bases from J; junction bases left unmatched: 4. This CDR3 region has 12 residues. CDR3 nucleotide sequence: TGTGCCAGCAGACGGACTAGCCCCGAGCAGTACTTC. Translating gives CASRRTSPEQYF.

This clone was picked up a small number of times. CDR3 sequence: CASMGGFQETQYF. CDR3 DNA sequence: TGTGCCAGTATGGGGGGATTTCAAGAGACCCAGTACTTC. The rearrangement links TRBV19 to TRBJ2-5; possible D gene TRBD2, 6 bases. V was pared by 7 bases and J by 2 bases, with 11 bases between. Germline CDR1 and CDR2: LNHDA and SQIVND (reference sequence). CDR3 length: 13 amino acids.